Presented here are 22 T cell receptor beta chains from one specimen sequenced in a study of breast tumors, draining lymph nodes, adjacent tissues. Axillary draining lymph nodes of breast cancer patients supplied the node samples. TCRdb redid the calling of the multiplex PCR reads with MiXCR, one entry per CDR3 protein. The data contain roughly 260,000 distinct CDR3 sequences, 30% of them singletons. Sequenced input: axillary lymph node tissue. All receptors come from a female donor with breast cancer. Some clones in this sample may be carry-over from other donors' samples.

This clonotype was seen a few times. This chain connects TRBV27 to TRBJ2-7, with D tentatively TRBD2 (7 bases). Germline lookup yields CDR1 MNHEY and CDR2 SMNVEV (reference sequence). V lost 6 bases and J lost 7, with 19 bases in between. The CDR3 contains 14 residues. This CDR3 is CASRGGGLLGEQYF. DNA of the CDR3: TGTGCCAGCAGGGGAGGGGGACTCCTCGGAGAGCAGTACTTC.

The chain has TRBV6-2 or TRBV6-3 and TRBJ2-1; the D gene is possibly TRBD2 (6 bases). Germline V gives CDR1 MNHEY, CDR2 SVGEGT. The CDR3 length is 12 residues. Deletions cut 2 bases from V and 10 bases from J, with 9 bases between. CDR3 sequence: CASSYGGWEQFF. The CDR3 region has the DNA TGTGCCAGCAGTTACGGGGGGTGGGAGCAGTTCTTC.

J is TRBJ2-7 and V is TRBV11-2, with D hard to call. V was shortened by 5 bases and J by 9 bases, with 17 bases between the two germline ends. CDR3 length equals 13 residues. From germline, CDR1 is SGHAT and CDR2 FQNNGV. The CDR3 reads CASSPLGFSGQYF. The DNA of the CDR3 is TGTGCCAGCAGCCCCTTGGGGTTCTCCGGGCAGTACTTC. The full variable domain, completed using reference TRBV11-2 and TRBJ2-7, is EAGVAQSPRYKIIEKRQSVAFWCNPISGHATLYWYQQILGQGPKLLIQFQNNGVVDDSQLPKDRFSAERLKGVDSTLKIQPAKLEDSAVYLCASSPLGFSGQYFGPGTRLTVT.

This clonotype was seen ten or more times. The germline gene is not matched at one end of the junction; a read error may be the cause. The chain employs TRBV10-2 and TRBJ2-7; D is uncertain. Germline CDR1 and CDR2: WSHSY and SAAADI. The CDR3 has 11 residues. The CDR3 sequence is CANSDRYEQYF. In DNA form, the CDR3 reads TGCGCCAACAGTGACCGGTACGAGCAGTACTTC.

This clonotype was detected ten times or more. The rearrangement links TRBV7-8 to TRBJ1-6; 11 bases align to TRBD1. The V gene end was trimmed by 5 bases and the J gene end by 10 bases; junction bases not matched to a gene: 10. The CDR3 loop spans 16 amino acids. The germline V gene encodes CDR1 SGHVS and CDR2 FQNEAQ. The CDR3 sequence: CASSLRTGGAGSPLHF. As DNA, the CDR3 is TGTGCCAGCAGCCTACGGACAGGGGGCGCTGGGTCACCCCTCCACTTT.

The table lists this clonotype with many counts. One junction end does not reproduce the germline sequence, and a read error may be involved. The rearrangement links TRBV5-1 to TRBJ2-5; the D gene is possibly TRBD2 (5 bases). Germline V gene sequence: CDR1 SGHRS, CDR2 YFSETQ. The CDR3 extends over 13 amino acids. This CDR3 reads CASSLVRGETQYF. The CDR3 nucleotides read TGTGCCAGCAGCTTAGTCCGGGGAGAGACCCAGTACTTC. Full variable domain (rest looked up from reference TRBV5-1 and TRBJ2-5): KAGVTQTPRYLIKTRGQQVTLSCSPISGHRSVSWYQQTPGQGLQFLFEYFSETQRNKGNFPGRFSGRQFSNSRSEMNVSTLELGDSALYLCASSLVRGETQYFGPGTRLLVL.

This sequence joins TRBV27 and TRBJ2-1; 9 bases align to TRBD2. Germline loops: CDR1 MNHEY, CDR2 SMNVEV (reference sequence). The CDR3 extends over 15 amino acids. Trimming cost V 6 bases and J 2 bases; bases outside gene matches: 5. The CDR3 region has the DNA TGTGCCAGCAGACTCTCTAGCGGGACCTACAATGAGCAGTTCTTC. This encodes CASRLSSGTYNEQFF.

The chain uses TRBV9 and TRBJ1-1; 9 nucleotides match TRBD1. Per germline, CDR1 SGDLS and CDR2 YYNGEE. V lost 0 bases to trimming and J lost 4 bases; unmatched junction nucleotides: 16. The CDR3 is 19 residues long. CDR3 loop: CASSVGPPGQGLLGTEAFF. The CDR3 bases are TGTGCCAGCAGCGTAGGCCCGCCGGGACAGGGCCTGTTGGGCACTGAAGCTTTCTTT.

This clonotype was detected only a few times. This may arise from a read error, as a much more abundant clone is one base away. This rearrangement joins TRBV19 to TRBJ2-7; D remains ambiguous. Germline CDR1 LNHDA, CDR2 SQIVND (reference sequence). The CDR3 runs to 11 residues. Deletions cut 4 bases from V and 5 bases from J, with 6 bases between. CDR3 nucleotides: TGTGCCAGTAGTAACGGTAACGAGCAGTACTTC. This gives the protein CASSNGNEQYF.

The genes are TRBV13 and TRBJ2-7; no definite D call. Germline CDR1 and CDR2: PRHDT and FYEKMQ (reference sequence). V dropped 5 bases and J dropped 2 bases, with 7 bases sitting between them. This CDR3 is built from 12 residues. This chain's CDR3 is CASSRRPYEQYF. The CDR3 DNA reads TGTGCCAGCAGCCGCCGCCCCTACGAGCAGTACTTC.

This clonotype was seen only once. This may arise from a read error, as a much more abundant clone is one base away. J is TRBJ2-2 and V is TRBV6-5; D perhaps matches TRBD2 (5 bases). This CDR3 has 15 residues. Germline values: CDR1 MNHEY, CDR2 SVGAGI. Here the CDR3 reads CASRGLRANTGELLF. CDR3 bases: TGTGCCAGCAGAGGACTGAGGGCGAACACCGGGGAGCTGCTTTTT.

The table lists this clonotype with a count of one. This could be a read error, since a much larger clone is one nucleotide away. The rearrangement joins TRBV5-5 to TRBJ2-3; 8 bases are shared with TRBD1. The germline gives CDR1 SGHKS, CDR2 YYEKEE (reference sequence). The CDR3 consists of 16 residues. V trimming: 5 bases; J trimming: 2 bases; junction bases outside the gene matches: 10. This CDR3 is CASRSGQASYTDTQYF. CDR3 DNA: TGTGCCAGCAGGTCGGGACAGGCGTCCTACACAGATACGCAGTATTTT.

In its sample, this clonotype was seen many times. In DNA form, the CDR3 reads TGTGCCAGCAGCTCCTACAGGGGTACTAATGAAAAACTGTTTTTT. Translating gives CASSSYRGTNEKLFF. This chain uses TRBV5-6 with TRBJ1-4; 7 nucleotides match TRBD1. From germline, CDR1 is SGHDT and CDR2 YYEEEE. This CDR3 has 15 amino acids. V lost 3 bases and J lost 2; bases outside the gene matches: 4. The variable domain in full, completed from reference TRBV5-6 and TRBJ1-4, reads DAGVTQSPTHLIKTRGQQVTLRCSPKSGHDTVSWYQQALGQGPQFIFQYYEEEERQRGNFPDRFSGHQFPNYSSELNVNALLLGDSALYLCASSSYRGTNEKLFFGSGTQLSVL.

This clonotype was counted between two and nine times. The gene calls are TRBV30 and TRBJ1-2, with 9 bases fitting TRBD1. The germline V gene has CDR1 GTSNPN and CDR2 SVGIG (reference sequence). V lost 7 bases to trimming and J lost 13 bases; unmatched junction nucleotides: 16. The CDR3 is 13 amino acids. In nucleotides, the CDR3 is TGTGCCTCGTCCCGCCGGGACAGGGACCATGGCACCTTC. Its translation: CASSRRDRDHGTF. The whole variable domain, remainder taken from reference TRBV30 and TRBJ1-2, is SQTIHQWPATLVQPVGSPLSLECTVEGTSNPNLYWYRQAAGRGLQLLFYSVGIGQISSEVPQNLSASRPQDRQFILSSKKLLLSDSGFYLCASSRRDRDHGTFGSGTRLTVV.

This clonotype was counted at least ten times. This chain uses TRBV7-3 with TRBJ2-7; 10 bases are shared with TRBD2. Germline V CDR1 and CDR2: SGHTA, FQGTGA. Unmatched junction bases numbered 1, after V lost 2 bases and J lost 0 bases. The CDR3 sequence is 15 residues long. CDR3 protein: CASSLLAGASYEQYF. The CDR3 DNA reads TGTGCCAGCAGCTTACTAGCGGGAGCCTCCTACGAGCAGTACTTC.

In this sample, this clonotype turned up many times. The chain couples TRBV7-8 to TRBJ2-1; 8 bases align to TRBD2. Germline loops: CDR1 SGHVS, CDR2 FQNEAQ. The CDR3 runs to 15 residues. The V segment lost 8 bases and the J segment 0 bases; nucleotides outside the gene matches: 6. CDR3 region: CASRTSQSSYNEQFF. DNA for the CDR3: TGTGCCAGCCGGACTAGCCAAAGCTCCTACAATGAGCAGTTCTTC.

Comment on this clonotype: A much larger clonotype is one base distant, so this may be a read error. The chain has TRBV19 and TRBJ2-2; a possible D gene is TRBD2 (6 bases). The CDR3 extends over 16 amino acids. The germline CDR1 and CDR2 sequences are LNHDA and SQIVND (reference sequence). CDR3 bases: TGTGCCAGTAGTATACGGGGGACCCAACCGGCCGGGGAGCCGTTTTTT. It is translated as CASSIRGTQPAGEPFF.

This clonotype was seen ten or more times. This chain links TRBV25-1 with TRBJ1-2; D perhaps matches TRBD1 (6 bases). Germline CDR1 reads MGHDK; CDR2 reads SYGVNS. Trimming pared 3 bases from V and 3 bases from J, leaving 11 bases between. The CDR3 runs to 14 residues. CDR3 DNA sequence: TGTGCCAGCAGTGAGTGGCCAGGGGACTATGGCTACACCTTC. Translating it yields CASSEWPGDYGYTF.

Ten or more counts support this clonotype. The chain recombines TRBV7-9 with TRBJ2-3, with D possibly matching TRBD2 (5 bases). V lost 2 bases, J lost 0 bases, and 9 bases lay in between. This CDR3 is 15 amino acids long. The germline V gene encodes CDR1 SEHNR and CDR2 FQNEAQ (reference sequence). In DNA, the CDR3 is TGTGCCAGCAGCTTAAGGACGGGAAGCACAGATACGCAGTATTTT. Its translation: CASSLRTGSTDTQYF.

This clonotype was seen many times. The chain recombines TRBV15 with TRBJ2-2; tentative D call: TRBD1 (5 bases). Germline CDR1 is LNHNV and CDR2 is YYDKDF (reference sequence). There are 14 residues in the CDR3. V lost 1 base and J lost 6, with 9 bases in between. CDR3 protein: CATSRAWGAGELFF. Here the CDR3 DNA reads TGTGCCACCAGCAGAGCGTGGGGCGCCGGGGAGCTGTTTTTT. The whole variable domain, filled in from reference TRBV15 and TRBJ2-2, reads DAMVIQNPRYQVTQFGKPVTLSCSQTLNHNVMYWYQQKSSQAPKLLFHYYDKDFNNEADTPDNFQSRRPNTSFCFLDIRSPGLGDTAMYLCATSRAWGAGELFFGEGSRLTVL.

Notes on this clonotype: A much larger clone lies a single base off, so this may be a read error. The chain recombines TRBV7-8 with TRBJ2-1, with D possibly being TRBD1 (6 bases). V was shortened by 9 bases and J by 5 bases, with 17 bases between the two germline ends. This CDR3 contains 14 residues. Per the germline V gene, CDR1 is SGHVS and CDR2 is FQNEAQ. The CDR3 nucleotides are TGTGCCAGTAGACCCGGACAGAACCACAATGAGCAGTTCTTC. It translates to CASRPGQNHNEQFF. Based on the CDR3 plus reference TRBV7-8 and TRBJ2-1, the full variable domain is GAGVSQSPRYKVAKRGQDVALRCDPISGHVSLFWYQQALGQGPEFLTYFQNEAQLDKSGLPSDRFFAERPEGSVSTLKIQRTQQEDSAVYLCASRPGQNHNEQFFGPGTRLTVL.

The chain joins TRBV3-1 to TRBJ2-2; D unresolved. Trimming removed 5 bases at V and 10 bases at J, with 17 bases between. The CDR3 runs 14 residues. Germline-derived CDR1 and CDR2 are LGHDT and YNNKEL (reference sequence). Here the CDR3 DNA reads TGTGCCAGCAGCGTTAACTCCCGGGTAGTGGAGCTGTTTTTT. This translates into CASSVNSRVVELFF. The variable domain in full, with the rest retrieved from reference TRBV3-1 and TRBJ2-2, is DTAVSQTPKYLVTQMGNDKSIKCEQNLGHDTMYWYKQDSKKFLKIMFSYNNKELIINETVPNRFSPKSPDKAHLNLHINSLELGDSAVYFCASSVNSRVVELFFGEGSRLTVL.